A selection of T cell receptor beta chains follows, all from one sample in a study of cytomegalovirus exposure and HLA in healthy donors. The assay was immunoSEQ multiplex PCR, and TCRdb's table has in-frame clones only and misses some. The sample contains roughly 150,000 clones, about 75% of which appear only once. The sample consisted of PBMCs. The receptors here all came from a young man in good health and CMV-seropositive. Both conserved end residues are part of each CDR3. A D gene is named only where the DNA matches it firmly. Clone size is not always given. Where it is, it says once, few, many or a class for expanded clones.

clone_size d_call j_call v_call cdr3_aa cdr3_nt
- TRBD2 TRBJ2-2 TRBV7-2 CASSFTSGNGELFF TGTGCCAGCAGCTTCACTAGCGGGAATGGGGAGCTGTTTTTT
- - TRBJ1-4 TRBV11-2 CASSLSYGDLGSLNEKLFF TGTGCCAGCAGCTTATCATATGGGGATTTAGGGAGCCTTAATGAAAAACTGTTTTTT
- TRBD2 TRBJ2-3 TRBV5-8 CASSWTSGTDTQYF TGTGCCAGCAGCTGGACTAGCGGGACCGATACGCAGTATTTT
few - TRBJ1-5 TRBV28 CASSLIQEPQHF TGTGCCAGCAGTTTAATACAGGAGCCCCAGCATTTT
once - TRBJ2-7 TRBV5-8 CASSLATQDFPYF TGTGCCAGCAGCTTGGCTACACAGGATTTTCCGTACTTC
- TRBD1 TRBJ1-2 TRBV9 CASRRQGARGYTF TGTGCCAGCAGAAGACAGGGGGCGCGTGGCTACACCTTC
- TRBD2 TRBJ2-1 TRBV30 CAWSVGIAGEWEQFF TGTGCCTGGAGTGTAGGTATAGCGGGAGAGTGGGAGCAGTTCTTC
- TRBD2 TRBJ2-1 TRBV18 CASSPVTDPSGRAPFF TGTGCCAGCTCACCAGTCACTGACCCTAGCGGGAGGGCCCCGTTCTTC
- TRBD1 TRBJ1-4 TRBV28 CASTPGQGAVEKLFF TGTGCCAGCACCCCGGGGCAGGGGGCGGTTGAAAAACTGTTTTTT
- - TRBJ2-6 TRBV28 CASSSMANVLTF TGTGCCAGCAGTTCAATGGCCAACGTCCTGACTTTC
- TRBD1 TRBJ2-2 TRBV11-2 CASSGQGVGTGELFF TGTGCCAGCAGCGGTCAGGGGGTCGGTACCGGGGAGCTGTTTTTT
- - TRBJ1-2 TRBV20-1 CSARDPLGYTF TGCAGTGCTAGAGATCCGTTGGGCTACACCTTC
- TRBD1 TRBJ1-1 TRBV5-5 CASSLGTGGCEAFF TGTGCCAGCAGCTTGGGGACAGGGGGGTGTGAAGCTTTCTTT
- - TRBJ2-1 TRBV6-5 CAGGRYNEQFF TGTGCCGGGGGCCGGTACAATGAGCAGTTCTTC
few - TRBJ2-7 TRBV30 CAWTKRGGLTYEQYF TGTGCCTGGACTAAGAGGGGGGGACTTACCTACGAGCAGTACTTC
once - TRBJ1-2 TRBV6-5 CASSYTGTTNYGYTF TGTGCCAGCAGTTACACCGGGACAACTAACTATGGCTACACCTTC
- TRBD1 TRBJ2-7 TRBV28 CASSPYELQGAKEQYF TGTGCCAGCAGTCCATATGAGTTGCAGGGGGCAAAGGAGCAGTACTTC
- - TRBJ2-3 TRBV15 CATSALRSTSYGTDTQYF TGTGCCACCAGCGCCTTAAGAAGTACTAGCTACGGCACAGATACGCAGTATTTT
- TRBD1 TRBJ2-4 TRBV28 CASSRPGQKNIQYF TGTGCCAGCAGTCGTCCGGGACAGAAAAACATTCAGTACTTC
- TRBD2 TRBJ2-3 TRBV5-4 CASSLVREGPDTQYF TGTGCCAGCAGCTTGGTCCGGGAGGGCCCAGATACGCAGTATTTT
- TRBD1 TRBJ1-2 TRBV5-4 CASSLAPGQGGSYTF TGTGCCAGCAGCTTGGCTCCGGGACAGGGGGGTAGCTACACCTTC
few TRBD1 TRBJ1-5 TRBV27 CASSSGGPWGNQPQHF TGTGCCAGCAGCTCAGGGGGCCCGTGGGGCAATCAGCCCCAGCATTTT
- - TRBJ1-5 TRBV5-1 CASRKVPGGNQPQHF TGCGCCAGCAGAAAGGTGCCAGGGGGCAATCAGCCCCAGCATTTT
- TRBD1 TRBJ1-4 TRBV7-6 CASSKTGTGAGKLFF TGTGCCAGCAGCAAAACCGGGACAGGGGCGGGAAAACTGTTTTTT
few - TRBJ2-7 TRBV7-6 CASSRSGAWEQYF TGTGCCAGCAGCAGGAGTGGGGCCTGGGAGCAGTACTTC
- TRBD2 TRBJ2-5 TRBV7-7 CASSFETSPQETQYF TGTGCTAGCAGCTTCGAGACTAGCCCGCAAGAGACCCAGTACTTC
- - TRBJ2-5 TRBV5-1 CASSLAGWGIQETQYF TGCGCCAGCAGCTTGGCCGGCTGGGGCATCCAAGAGACCCAGTACTTC
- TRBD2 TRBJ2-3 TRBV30 CALLAGGPTDTQYF TGTGCCTTACTAGCGGGAGGGCCGACAGATACGCAGTATTTT
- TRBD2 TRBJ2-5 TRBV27 CASRASGGWQETQYF TGTGCCAGCAGGGCTAGCGGGGGGTGGCAAGAGACCCAGTACTTC
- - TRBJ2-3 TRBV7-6 CASSLTLGTDTQYF TGTGCCAGCAGCTTAACTCTGGGCACAGATACGCAGTATTTT
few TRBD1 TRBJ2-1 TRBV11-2 CASSLGTGTGTYNEQFF TGTGCCAGCAGCTTAGGTACCGGGACAGGGACCTACAATGAGCAGTTCTTC
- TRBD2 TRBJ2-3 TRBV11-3 CASSAAGTRSTDTQYF TGTGCCAGCAGCGCGGCCGGGACTAGAAGCACAGATACGCAGTATTTT
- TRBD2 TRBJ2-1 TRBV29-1 CSAGTSTYNEQFF TGCAGCGCCGGGACTAGTACCTACAATGAGCAGTTCTTC
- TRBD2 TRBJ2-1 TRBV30 CAWQFNSGGVGEQFF TGTGCCTGGCAGTTCAATAGCGGGGGAGTGGGGGAGCAGTTCTTC
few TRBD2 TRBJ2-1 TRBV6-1 CATTLAGALNEQFF TGTGCCACTACACTAGCGGGGGCTCTTAATGAGCAGTTCTTC
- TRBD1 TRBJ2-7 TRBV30 CAWSRYWGQGAYEQYF TGTGCCTGGAGCCGATACTGGGGGCAGGGGGCCTACGAGCAGTACTTC
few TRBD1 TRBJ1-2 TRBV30 CAWSAPPQGANYGYTF TGTGCCTGGAGTGCTCCCCCCCAGGGGGCTAACTATGGCTACACCTTC
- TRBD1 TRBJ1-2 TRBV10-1 CASSRDRDYGYTF TGCGCCAGCAGCCGGGACAGGGACTATGGCTACACCTTC
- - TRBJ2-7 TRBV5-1 CASFETENSYEQYF TGCGCCAGCTTTGAGACAGAGAACTCCTACGAGCAGTACTTC
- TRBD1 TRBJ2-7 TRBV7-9 CASSPPLGQDIYEQYF TGTGCCAGCAGCCCCCCCCTGGGACAGGACATCTACGAGCAGTACTTC
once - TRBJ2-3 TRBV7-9 CASSTTGRGWSDTQYF TGTGCCAGCAGCACCACGGGCCGGGGTTGGTCAGATACGCAGTATTTT
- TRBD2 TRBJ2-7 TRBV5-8 CASSEGLAGAEQYF TGTGCCAGCAGCGAGGGACTAGCGGGAGCCGAGCAGTACTTC
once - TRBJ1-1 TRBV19 CASSIVLSNTEAFF TGTGCCAGTAGTATAGTTCTTTCTAACACTGAAGCTTTCTTT
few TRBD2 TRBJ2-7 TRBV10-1 CASSEMRAGVPEQYF TGCGCCAGCAGTGAGATGCGGGCGGGAGTACCCGAGCAGTACTTC